These T cell receptor beta chains were read from a single sample in a study of control samples from healthy donors and cancer patients. Data came from immunoSEQ multiplex PCR; TCRdb stores just in-frame clones and leaves some out. The repertoire has approximately 92,000 clones, 85% to 95% of them found once; the top ten carry about 1.5%. The sample comprised blood. These receptors were obtained from a young woman in good health. Each CDR3 is given with its conserved first and last residue. The D gene is left open where the match is weak. Only part of the rows carry a size: once, few, many, or a class if the clone is expanded.

V	J	size	D	DNA	CDR3
TRBV5-6	TRBJ1-2	-	-	TGTGCCAGCAGCGCTAAGGACCGCTTCTATGGCTACACCTTC	CASSAKDRFYGYTF
TRBV2	TRBJ1-2	-	-	TGTGCCAGCAGTAAAGAGGGCAGTTCACCACCTGGCTACACCTTC	CASSKEGSSPPGYTF
TRBV5-6	TRBJ2-6	-	-	TGTGCCAGCAGTCGGCCGGTGACCTTAACTGGGGCCAACGTCCTGACTTTC	CASSRPVTLTGANVLTF
TRBV6-6	TRBJ1-1	-	TRBD1	TGTGCCAGCAGGACCGGGGACAGAATCGTGAACACTGAAGCTTTCTTT	CASRTGDRIVNTEAFF
TRBV5-1	TRBJ2-1	-	-	TGCGCCAGCAGCCCAGGACAGGCGGGATACAATGAGCAGTTCTTC	CASSPGQAGYNEQFF
TRBV7-9	TRBJ2-1	-	TRBD2	TGTGCCAGCAGCTCAACTAGCGGGGGCACCTACAATGAGCAGTTCTTC	CASSSTSGGTYNEQFF
TRBV13	TRBJ2-3	-	-	TGTGCCAGCAGCTTTGGGACCACAGATACGCAGTATTTT	CASSFGTTDTQYF
TRBV28	TRBJ2-7	once	-	TGTGCCAGCGATGGCAGGGGACTATACGAGCAGTACTTC	CASDGRGLYEQYF
TRBV4-1	TRBJ2-3	once	-	TGCGCCAGCAGCCATCCCACTAGGGACCCGGGGAATACGCAGTATTTT	CASSHPTRDPGNTQYF
TRBV11-1	TRBJ1-1	-	-	TGTGCCAGCAGCCTTAGACAAGGCGAATTAGTTTTCTTT	CASSLRQGELVFF
TRBV5-1	TRBJ1-1	-	-	TGCGCCAGCAGCTTGTTGCAGCCGAACACTGAAGCTTTCTTT	CASSLLQPNTEAFF
TRBV4-2	TRBJ2-2	-	TRBD2	TGTGCCAGCAGCCAACTAGCGGGAGACACCGGGGAGCTGTTTTTT	CASSQLAGDTGELFF
TRBV5-4	TRBJ2-4	-	-	TGTGCCAGCAGCTCCCCCGAGACCAACATTCAGTACTTC	CASSSPETNIQYF
TRBV28	TRBJ1-2	-	-	TGTGCCAGCAGAAGGAGGGTACTATATGGCTACACCTTC	CASRRRVLYGYTF
TRBV7-8	TRBJ2-3	-	-	TGTGCCAGCAGCCCCTTTTTTGGGGCGCAGTATTTT	CASSPFFGAQYF
TRBV12-3/TRBV12-4	TRBJ1-2	-	TRBD1	TGTGCCAGCAGAGACGACAGGGGGTCTGGCTACACCTTC	CASRDDRGSGYTF
TRBV12-3/TRBV12-4	TRBJ1-1	-	TRBD1	TGTGCCAGCAGTTTAATGGGACAGGGGCTGGATTTCTTT	CASSLMGQGLDFF
TRBV18	TRBJ2-1	-	TRBD2	TGTGCCAGCTCACGCCGGACTAGCGATTCTGAGCAGTTCTTC	CASSRRTSDSEQFF
TRBV6-1	TRBJ2-5	-	-	TGTGCCAGCAGTGAAGCATCAGGGGTGGAGACCCAGTACTTC	CASSEASGVETQYF
TRBV28	TRBJ1-3	-	-	TGTGCCAGCAGTTCCGAAGGTGACAGGCCTACTGGAAACACCATATATTTT	CASSSEGDRPTGNTIYF
TRBV5-6	TRBJ2-4	-	-	TGTGCCAGCAGCCCAGGGCTACAAGGAGGGGATTACGACATTCAGTACTTC	CASSPGLQGGDYDIQYF
TRBV28	TRBJ2-7	-	-	TGTGCCAGCAGTTTAGCCCGGATCCCCCAAGGGCAGCCCGCCTACGAGCAGTACTTC	CASSLARIPQGQPAYEQYF
TRBV25-1	TRBJ1-2	-	-	TGTGCCAGCAGTGAAGGGGGCTCTGGCTACACCTTC	CASSEGGSGYTF
TRBV9	TRBJ2-7	-	TRBD1	TGTGCCAGCAGCCCCCAAGGGACAGGAAGCTCCTACGAGCAGTACTTC	CASSPQGTGSSYEQYF
TRBV9	TRBJ2-7	-	TRBD2	TGTGCCAGCAGCGTGACTAGCGGGGTGCAGTACTTC	CASSVTSGVQYF
TRBV13	TRBJ1-5	-	TRBD1	TGTGCCAGCGGAAGACAGGGAAGCAATCAGCCCCAGCATTTT	CASGRQGSNQPQHF
TRBV6-2/TRBV6-3	TRBJ2-5	-	TRBD1	TGTGCCAGCAGTTCGGACAGGAGTTTGGAGACCCAGTACTTC	CASSSDRSLETQYF
TRBV5-6	TRBJ2-5	-	TRBD2	TGTGCCAGCAGCACGACTAGCGGCCAAGAGACCCAGTACTTC	CASSTTSGQETQYF
TRBV11-3	TRBJ1-1	-	-	TGTGCCAGCAGCCCCCGACCAAACACTGAAGCTTTCTTT	CASSPRPNTEAFF
TRBV30	TRBJ2-1	-	TRBD1	TGTGCCTGGAGTACTGGGACAGGGGTCAATGAGCAGTTCTTC	CAWSTGTGVNEQFF
TRBV30	TRBJ1-6	-	-	TGTGCCTGGAGTTCGTACCTAACCTATAATTCACCCCTCCACTTT	CAWSSYLTYNSPLHF
TRBV12-3/TRBV12-4	TRBJ2-2	-	-	TGTGCCAGCAGTTCGTCAGGGGTGGGGCTGTTTTTT	CASSSSGVGLFF
TRBV2	TRBJ2-4	-	TRBD1	TGTGCCAGCCGACAGGGGGGAAACATTCAGTACTTC	CASRQGGNIQYF
TRBV6-5	TRBJ1-4	-	TRBD1	TGTGCCAGCAGTTACGGGACAGGGGAGGCTGAAAAACTGTTTTTT	CASSYGTGEAEKLFF
TRBV5-1	TRBJ2-7	-	-	TGCGCCAGCAGCCTAACAGGTTCCTCCTACGAGCAGTACTTC	CASSLTGSSYEQYF
TRBV6-1	TRBJ2-7	-	TRBD1	TGTGCCAGCAGTGAAGCGCTTCGGGGGACAGGGGGGCGCGAGCAGTACTTC	CASSEALRGTGGREQYF
TRBV2	TRBJ1-2	-	-	TGTGCCAGCAGTACAGGGAATAATTATGGCTACACCTTC	CASSTGNNYGYTF
TRBV3-1/TRBV3-2	TRBJ2-3	-	-	TGTGCCAGCAGCCAAGGAAGTCGGCTTAGAACAGATACGCAGTATTTT	CASSQGSRLRTDTQYF